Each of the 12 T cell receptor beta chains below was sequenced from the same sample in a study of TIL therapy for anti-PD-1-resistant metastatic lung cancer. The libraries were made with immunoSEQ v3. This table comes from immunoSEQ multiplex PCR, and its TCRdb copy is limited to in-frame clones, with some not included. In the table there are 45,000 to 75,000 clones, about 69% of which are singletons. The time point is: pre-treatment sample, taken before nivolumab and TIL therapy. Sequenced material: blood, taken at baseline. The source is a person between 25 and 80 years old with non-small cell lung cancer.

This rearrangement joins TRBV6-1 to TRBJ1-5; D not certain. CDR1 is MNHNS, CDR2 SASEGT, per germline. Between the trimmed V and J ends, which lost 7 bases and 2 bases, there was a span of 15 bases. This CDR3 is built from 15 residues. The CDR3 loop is CASTPSLAGNQPQHF. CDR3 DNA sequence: TGTGCCAGCACCCCGTCTCTCGCTGGCAATCAGCCCCAGCATTTT.

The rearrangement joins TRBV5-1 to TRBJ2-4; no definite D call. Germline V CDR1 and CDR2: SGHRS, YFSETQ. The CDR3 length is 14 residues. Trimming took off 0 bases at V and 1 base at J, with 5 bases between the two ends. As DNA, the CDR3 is TGCGCCAGCAGCTTGGTGGGGGCCAAAAACATTCAGTACTTC. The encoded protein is CASSLVGAKNIQYF. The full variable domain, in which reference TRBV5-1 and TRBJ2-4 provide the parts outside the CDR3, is KAGVTQTPRYLIKTRGQQVTLSCSPISGHRSVSWYQQTPGQGLQFLFEYFSETQRNKGNFPGRFSGRQFSNSRSEMNVSTLELGDSALYLCASSLVGAKNIQYFGAGTRLSVL.

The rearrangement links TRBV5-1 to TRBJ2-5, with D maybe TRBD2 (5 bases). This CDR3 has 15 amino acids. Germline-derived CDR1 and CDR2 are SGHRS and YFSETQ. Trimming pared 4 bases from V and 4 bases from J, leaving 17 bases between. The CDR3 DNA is TGCGCCAGCAGCCCCTTCCAGGCCAGCGGAGAGACCCAGTACTTC. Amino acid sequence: CASSPFQASGETQYF. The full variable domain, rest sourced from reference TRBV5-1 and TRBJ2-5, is KAGVTQTPRYLIKTRGQQVTLSCSPISGHRSVSWYQQTPGQGLQFLFEYFSETQRNKGNFPGRFSGRQFSNSRSEMNVSTLELGDSALYLCASSPFQASGETQYFGPGTRLLVL.

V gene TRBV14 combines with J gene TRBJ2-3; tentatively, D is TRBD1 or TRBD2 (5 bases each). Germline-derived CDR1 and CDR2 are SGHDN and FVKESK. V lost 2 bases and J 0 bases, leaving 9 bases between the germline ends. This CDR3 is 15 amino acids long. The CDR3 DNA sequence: TGTGCCAGCAGCCAAAACTGGGGGAGCACAGATACGCAGTATTTT. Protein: CASSQNWGSTDTQYF.

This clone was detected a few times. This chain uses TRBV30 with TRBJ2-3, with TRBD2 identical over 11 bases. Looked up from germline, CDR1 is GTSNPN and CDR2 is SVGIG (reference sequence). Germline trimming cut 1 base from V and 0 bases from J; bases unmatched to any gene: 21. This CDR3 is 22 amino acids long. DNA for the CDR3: TGTGCCTGGAGTGGAGGATATCCTAGCGGGAGGATGGCGGGAACTAGCACAGATACGCAGTATTTT. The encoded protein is CAWSGGYPSGRMAGTSTDTQYF. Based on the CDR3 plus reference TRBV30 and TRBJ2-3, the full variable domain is SQTIHQWPATLVQPVGSPLSLECTVEGTSNPNLYWYRQAAGRGLQLLFYSVGIGQISSEVPQNLSASRPQDRQFILSSKKLLLSDSGFYLCAWSGGYPSGRMAGTSTDTQYFGPGTRLTVL.

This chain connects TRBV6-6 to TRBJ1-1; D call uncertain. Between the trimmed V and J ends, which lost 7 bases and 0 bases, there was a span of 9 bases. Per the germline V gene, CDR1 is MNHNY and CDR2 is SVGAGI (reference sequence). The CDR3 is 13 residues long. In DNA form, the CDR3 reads TGTGCCAGCACTGCAGGACTGAACACTGAAGCTTTCTTT. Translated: CASTAGLNTEAFF.

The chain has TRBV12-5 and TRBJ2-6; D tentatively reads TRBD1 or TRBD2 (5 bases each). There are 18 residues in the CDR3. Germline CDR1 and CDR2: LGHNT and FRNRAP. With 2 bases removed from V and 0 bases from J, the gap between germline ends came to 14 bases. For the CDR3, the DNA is TGTGCTAGTGGTTTGATCCGGGACGGTGACTCTGGGGCCAACGTCCTGACTTTC. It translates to CASGLIRDGDSGANVLTF.

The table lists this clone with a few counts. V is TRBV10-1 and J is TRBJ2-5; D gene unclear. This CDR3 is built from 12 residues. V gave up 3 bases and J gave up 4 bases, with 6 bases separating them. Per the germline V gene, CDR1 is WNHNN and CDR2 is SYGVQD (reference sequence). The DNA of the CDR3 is TGCGCCAGCAGTGACTATGGAGAGACCCAGTACTTC. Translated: CASSDYGETQYF.

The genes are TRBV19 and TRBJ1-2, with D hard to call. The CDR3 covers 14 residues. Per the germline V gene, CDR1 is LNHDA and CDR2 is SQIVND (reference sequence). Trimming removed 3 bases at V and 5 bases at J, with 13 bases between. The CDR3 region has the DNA TGTGCCAGTAGTATTGCCCGCCAAACATATGGCTACACCTTC. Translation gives CASSIARQTYGYTF.

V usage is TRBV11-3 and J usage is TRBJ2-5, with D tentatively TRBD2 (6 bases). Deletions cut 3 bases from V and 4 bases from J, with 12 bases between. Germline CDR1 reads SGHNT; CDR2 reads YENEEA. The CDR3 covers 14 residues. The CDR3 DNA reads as TGTGCCAGCAGCTTGGAGGTGGGGGGAGAGACCCAGTACTTC. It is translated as CASSLEVGGETQYF.

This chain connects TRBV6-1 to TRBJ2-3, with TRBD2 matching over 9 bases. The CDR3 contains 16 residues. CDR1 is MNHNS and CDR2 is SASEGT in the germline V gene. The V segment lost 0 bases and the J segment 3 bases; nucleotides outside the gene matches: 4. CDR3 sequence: CASSEARLAGTDTQYF. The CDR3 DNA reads TGTGCCAGCAGTGAAGCGCGGCTAGCGGGAACAGATACGCAGTATTTT.

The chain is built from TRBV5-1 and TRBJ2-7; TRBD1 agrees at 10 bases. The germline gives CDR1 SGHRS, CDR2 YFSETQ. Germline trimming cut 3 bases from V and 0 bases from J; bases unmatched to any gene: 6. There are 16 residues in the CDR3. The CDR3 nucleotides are TGCGCCAGCAGCTCCGGGACAGGGGATGTCTCCTACGAGCAGTACTTC. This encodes CASSSGTGDVSYEQYF.